These 6 T cell receptor beta chains originate from one sample sequenced in a study of blood T cells in healthy people across ages. Using a J-beta primer mix together with a sample-barcoded 5' primer, a second PCR was run for roughly 7 to 11 cycles. TCRdb re-called the 5' RACE reads with MiXCR, one entry per CDR3 protein. The table records about 1.4 million distinct CDR3 sequences, approximately 59% of them present only once. Sequencing used blood. These receptor sequences come from a man aged 18 to 30 in good health.

Only one count was recorded for this clonotype. V gene TRBV29-1 combines with J gene TRBJ2-2; D is unclear. Trimming removed 1 base at V and 5 bases at J, with 11 bases between. CDR3 length: 14 residues. Germline CDR1 is SQVTM and CDR2 is ANQGSEA. CDR3 coding DNA: TGCAGCGTTGAAGCACTTTCAAATACCGGGGAGCTGTTTTTT. Its protein is CSVEALSNTGELFF.

The V call is TRBV7-9, the J call TRBJ2-5; D gene unclear. The DNA end is more similar to TRBJ2-7, so the J call may be wrong. The CDR3 totals 13 residues. CDR1 and CDR2 from the germline V gene are SEHNR and FQNEAQ (reference sequence). The CDR3 DNA reads TGTGCCAGCAGCTCCCCGTCGAGGCACGAGCAGTACTTC. Protein sequence: CASSSPSRHEQYF.

This clonotype occurred once. V gene TRBV3-1 combines with J gene TRBJ2-1; D unclear. The V and J ends lost 1 base and 9 bases respectively, with 7 bases between them. The CDR3 is 12 amino acids. Germline V gives CDR1 LGHDT, CDR2 YNNKEL (reference sequence). In DNA, the CDR3 is TGTGCCAGCAGCCAAGGACATAGTGAGCAGTTCTTC. This codes for CASSQGHSEQFF.

The chain employs TRBV20-1 and TRBJ2-1; a possible D gene is TRBD2 (6 bases). The end of the DNA is better explained by TRBJ2-7, so the J call may be wrong. Germline V gene sequence: CDR1 DFQATT, CDR2 SNEGSKA (reference sequence). This CDR3 comprises 13 residues. Here the CDR3 reads CSASQGGRNEQYF. The CDR3 DNA is TGCAGTGCTAGTCAAGGAGGGCGGAATGAGCAGTACTTC.

The chain combines TRBV12-3 or TRBV12-4 with TRBJ1-1, with D unresolved. The CDR3 contains 12 residues. V was clipped by 2 bases and J by 10 bases, with 11 bases between them. The chain's CDR3 is CASSLPILGAFF. CDR3 DNA sequence: TGTGCCAGCAGTTTACCCATTTTGGGAGCTTTCTTT.

V usage is TRBV4-2 and J usage is TRBJ2-7; perhaps TRBD1 as D (7 bases). The CDR3 spans 18 residues. Germline loops: CDR1 LGHNA, CDR2 YNFKEQ. V was clipped by 0 bases and J by 3 bases, with 21 bases between them. CDR3 nucleotides: TGTGCCAGCAGCCAAGATTATGGGCAGGGGGACTCTATCTACGAGCAGTACTTC. It encodes CASSQDYGQGDSIYEQYF.